A single T cell receptor beta chain is shown here with its context. This sample is drawn from a study of blood T cell repertoires in COVID-19. Study at large: T cells, B-cell-depleted T cells, or PBMCs provided the cDNA or gDNA that served as material.

Unmatched junction bases numbered 13, after V lost 4 bases and J lost 8 bases. The germline CDR1 and CDR2 sequences are MNHEY and SVGAGI. The CDR3 contains 15 residues. Source study methods: Amplified reference gene primers provided the basis for estimating nucleated cell counts. Repertoires were generated with immunoSEQ multiplex PCR, while TCRdb's copy carries only in-frame clones and drops some. From that table come the V and J calls and clone size; the DNA was used to work out D and trimming. The data contain tens of thousands of clones, roughly nine tenths of them singletons. Sample: peripheral blood. The origin of this receptor is a woman in her 70s with acute or convalescent COVID-19. This sequence joins TRBV6-5 and TRBJ1-2; TRBD1 aligns across 7 bases. The CDR3, as DNA: TGTGCCAGCAGTTCGCTCGGGACAGCCTCTCCGGGCTACACCTTC. Its translation: CASSSLGTASPGYTF.